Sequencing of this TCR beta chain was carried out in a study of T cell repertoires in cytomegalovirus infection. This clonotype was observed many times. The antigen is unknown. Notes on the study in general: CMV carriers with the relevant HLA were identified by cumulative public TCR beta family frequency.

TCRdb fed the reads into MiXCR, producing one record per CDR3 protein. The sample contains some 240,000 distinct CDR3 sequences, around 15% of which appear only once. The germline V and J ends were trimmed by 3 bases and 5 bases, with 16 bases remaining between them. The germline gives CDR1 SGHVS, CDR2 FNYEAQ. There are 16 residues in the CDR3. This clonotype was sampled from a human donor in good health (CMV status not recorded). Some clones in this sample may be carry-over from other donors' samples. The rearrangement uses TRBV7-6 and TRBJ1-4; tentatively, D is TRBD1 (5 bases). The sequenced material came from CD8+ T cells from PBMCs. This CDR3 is CASSFRDEDTNEKLFF. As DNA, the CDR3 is TGTGCCAGCAGCTTCCGGGACGAAGACACAAATGAAAAACTGTTTTTT.